This TCR beta chain was observed in a study of blood T cell repertoires in COVID-19. The CDR3 runs to 15 residues. Trimming took 3 bases from V and 0 from J, leaving 9 bases between them. Per germline, CDR1 SGDLS and CDR2 YYNGEE. Only in-frame clones appear in the TCRdb table, and some are missing; sequencing was by immunoSEQ multiplex PCR. The sample has around 400,000 clones, 80% to 90% seen once. The rearrangement joins TRBV9 to TRBJ2-2; no reliable D call. Sequenced: peripheral blood. The TCR sequence derives from a man aged 40-55 years with acute or convalescent COVID-19. In DNA, the CDR3 is TGTGCCAGCAGCGGAAACGGAGCGAACACCGGGGAGCTGTTTTTT. Protein sequence: CASSGNGANTGELFF.